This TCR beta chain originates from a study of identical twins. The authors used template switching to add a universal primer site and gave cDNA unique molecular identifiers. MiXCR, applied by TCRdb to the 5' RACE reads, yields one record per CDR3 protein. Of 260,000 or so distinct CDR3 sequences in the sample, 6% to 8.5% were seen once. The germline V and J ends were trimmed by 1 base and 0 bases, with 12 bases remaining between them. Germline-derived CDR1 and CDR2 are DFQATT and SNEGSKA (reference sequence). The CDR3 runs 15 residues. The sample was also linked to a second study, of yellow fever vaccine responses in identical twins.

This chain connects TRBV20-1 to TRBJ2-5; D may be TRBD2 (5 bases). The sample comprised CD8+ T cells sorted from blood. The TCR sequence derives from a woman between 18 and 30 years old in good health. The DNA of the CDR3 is TGCAGTGCTAGAGCATACGGGGAGTACCAAGAGACCCAGTACTTC. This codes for CSARAYGEYQETQYF.